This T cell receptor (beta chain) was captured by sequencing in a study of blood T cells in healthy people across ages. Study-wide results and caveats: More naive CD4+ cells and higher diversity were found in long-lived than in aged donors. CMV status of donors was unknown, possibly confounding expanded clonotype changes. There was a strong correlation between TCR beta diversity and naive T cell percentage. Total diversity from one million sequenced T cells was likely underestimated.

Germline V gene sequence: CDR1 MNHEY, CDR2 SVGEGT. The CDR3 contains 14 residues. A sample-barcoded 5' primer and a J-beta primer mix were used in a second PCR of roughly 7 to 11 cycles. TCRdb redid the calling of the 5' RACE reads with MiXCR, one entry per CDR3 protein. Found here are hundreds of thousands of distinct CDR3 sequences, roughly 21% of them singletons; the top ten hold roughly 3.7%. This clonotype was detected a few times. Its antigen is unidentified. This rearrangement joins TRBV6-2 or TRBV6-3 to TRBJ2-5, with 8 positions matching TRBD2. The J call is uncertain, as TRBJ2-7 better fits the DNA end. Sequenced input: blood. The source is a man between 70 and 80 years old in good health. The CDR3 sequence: CASSYGLAQYEQYF. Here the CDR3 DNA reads TGTGCCAGCAGTTACGGACTAGCCCAATACGAGCAGTACTTC.